These 30 T cell receptor beta chains originate from one sample sequenced in a study of cytomegalovirus exposure and HLA in healthy donors. 13 Jbeta primers and 60 Vbeta primers were used for the PCR. Clones were sequenced by immunoSEQ multiplex PCR, and TCRdb holds only the in-frame ones, with some missing. In the table there are around 150,000 clones, 75% of which are singletons. Sequencing was carried out using PBMCs. The receptors stem from a male donor in good health and CMV-seronegative.

This clone has a single count. The chain links TRBV5-1 to TRBJ2-7; TRBD1 matches at 9 bases. The CDR3 totals 13 residues. With 5 bases clipped from V and 4 bases from J, the junction kept 4 bases outside the gene matches. From germline, CDR1 is SGHRS and CDR2 YFSETQ. The CDR3 DNA sequence: TGCGCCAGCAGTCGACAGGGGGAGTACGAGCAGTACTTC. This translates into CASSRQGEYEQYF. Together with reference TRBV5-1 and TRBJ2-7, the CDR3 gives the full variable domain: KAGVTQTPRYLIKTRGQQVTLSCSPISGHRSVSWYQQTPGQGLQFLFEYFSETQRNKGNFPGRFSGRQFSNSRSEMNVSTLELGDSALYLCASSRQGEYEQYFGPGTRLTVT.

The chain carries TRBV5-4 and TRBJ2-7; 12 bases are a match to TRBD2. This CDR3 has 15 amino acids. The junction had 5 bases not matched to a gene; V was cut back by 0 bases and J by 7 bases. Germline CDR1 and CDR2: SGHNT and YYREEE (reference sequence). For the CDR3, the DNA is TGTGCCAGCAGCTTGGGACTAGCGGGAGAGGGAGAGCAGTACTTC. Encoded protein: CASSLGLAGEGEQYF.

The CDR3 coding sequence is TGCGCCAGCAGCCGAGCAGGGGGCTCAGAGACCCAGTACTTC. Its protein is CASSRAGGSETQYF. The genes are TRBV4-1 and TRBJ2-5; 8 bases align to TRBD1. The germline V gene has CDR1 MGHRA and CDR2 YSYEKL. The length of the CDR3 is 14 residues. With 4 bases clipped from V and 4 bases from J, the junction kept 5 bases outside the gene matches.

This rearrangement joins TRBV6-6 to TRBJ1-6, with D uncertain. Trimming cost V 6 bases and J 9 bases, with 12 bases left between them. Germline V gene data show CDR1 as MNHNY and CDR2 as SVGAGI (reference sequence). This CDR3 has 13 residues. The CDR3 region is CASSPRDVSPLHF. In DNA, the CDR3 is TGTGCCAGCAGCCCCCGGGATGTTTCACCCCTCCACTTT.

The chain carries TRBV11-3 and TRBJ2-2; no clear D. The V end lost 1 base, the J end lost 0 bases, and 9 bases lay between the germline ends. The CDR3 contains 16 residues. Germline assignment: CDR1 SGHNT and CDR2 YENEEA. The CDR3 reads CASSLAARSNTGELFF. In DNA, the CDR3 is TGTGCCAGCAGCTTAGCCGCCCGGTCGAACACCGGGGAGCTGTTTTTT. The entire variable domain, with the rest obtained from reference TRBV11-3 and TRBJ2-2, is as follows: EAGVVQSPRYKIIEKKQPVAFWCNPISGHNTLYWYLQNLGQGPELLIRYENEEAVDDSQLPKDRFSAERLKGVDSTLKIQPAELGDSAVYLCASSLAARSNTGELFFGEGSRLTVL.

The CDR3 sequence is CASSTTSTGTYEQYF. CDR3 nucleotide sequence: TGTGCCAGTAGTACCACCAGTACGGGGACCTACGAGCAGTACTTC. The V and J genes are TRBV19 and TRBJ2-7; the D gene is possibly TRBD2 (5 bases). The CDR3 length is 15 residues. CDR1 and CDR2 (germline): LNHDA, SQIVND (reference sequence). V was trimmed by 4 bases and J by 2 bases, leaving 15 bases between them.

This chain uses TRBV2 with TRBJ2-5; 7 bases match TRBD1. This CDR3 is 15 amino acids long. The J segment lost 5 bases and the V segment lost 6 bases, leaving 12 bases of the junction unmatched. Germline assignment: CDR1 SNHLY and CDR2 FYNNEI. CDR3 amino acids: CASSAGRGLGETQYF. The CDR3 DNA sequence: TGTGCCAGCAGCGCCGGAAGGGGGCTGGGGGAGACCCAGTACTTC.

The chain couples TRBV7-2 to TRBJ1-4, with D possibly TRBD1 on 5 matching bases. This CDR3 has 15 amino acids. Germline CDR1 and CDR2: SGHTA and FQGNSA. V was shortened by 4 bases and J by 3 bases, with 12 bases between the two germline ends. CDR3 region: CASSWRGNPNEKLFF. The CDR3 DNA follows: TGTGCCAGCAGCTGGAGGGGAAATCCTAATGAAAAACTGTTTTTT.

The gene calls are TRBV5-1 and TRBJ2-1; D possibly corresponds to TRBD1 (6 bases). Germline V gene sequence: CDR1 SGHRS, CDR2 YFSETQ. V lost 7 bases and J 0 bases, leaving 17 bases between the germline ends. This CDR3 spans 16 amino acids. The CDR3 spells CASGTGTISSYNEQFF. The DNA of the CDR3 is TGCGCCAGCGGAACCGGGACAATTAGCTCCTACAATGAGCAGTTCTTC.

This clone was counted once. A junction boundary mismatches the germline segment, possibly from a read error. This sequence joins TRBV7-9 and TRBJ1-1; the match to TRBD1 covers 8 bases. This CDR3 is built from 15 residues. Germline loops: CDR1 SEHNR, CDR2 FQNEAQ (reference sequence). The CDR3 nucleotides are TGTTCCAGCAGTTACCGCGACAGGGGAGGCACTGAAGCTTTCTTT. Translated: CSSSYRDRGGTEAFF.

The rearrangement links TRBV30 to TRBJ2-7, with TRBD2 matching over 9 bases. This CDR3 is built from 15 residues. Germline loops: CDR1 GTSNPN, CDR2 SVGIG (reference sequence). The ends lost 3 bases at V and 3 bases at J; junction bases unmatched: 9. CDR3 protein: CAWSDPGLAIYEQYF. The CDR3 bases are TGTGCCTGGAGCGATCCGGGACTAGCCATCTACGAGCAGTACTTC.

This rearrangement joins TRBV5-5 to TRBJ2-7, with D unresolved. The CDR3 runs to 13 residues. Germline V CDR1 and CDR2: SGHKS, YYEKEE (reference sequence). The V end lost 0 bases, the J end lost 7 bases, and 11 bases lay between the germline ends. CDR3: CASSLGAFGEQYF. Written as DNA, the CDR3 is TGTGCCAGCAGCTTGGGAGCATTCGGGGAGCAGTACTTC.

The chain carries TRBV7-6 and TRBJ2-7, with no clear D. Germline V gene data show CDR1 as SGHVS and CDR2 as FNYEAQ. This CDR3 spans 13 amino acids. V lost 5 bases and J 6 bases, leaving 14 bases between the germline ends. This chain's CDR3 is CASSQFPRSEQYF. The CDR3, as DNA: TGTGCCAGCAGCCAATTCCCCAGGTCCGAGCAGTACTTC.

This clone appeared once. The junction differs from germline at one of its ends, possibly a read error. V usage is TRBV5-1 and J usage is TRBJ1-1, with D tentatively TRBD1 (5 bases). Germline CDR1 and CDR2: SGHRS and YFSETQ. The CDR3 length is 15 residues. The CDR3: CASSSFGGWNTKAFF. CDR3 bases: TGCGCCAGCAGCTCTTTCGGGGGTTGGAACACTAAAGCTTTCTTT.

The V and J genes are TRBV5-4 and TRBJ2-3, with TRBD1 matching 7 bases. CDR3 length: 17 amino acids. Trimming cost V 0 bases and J 2 bases; bases outside gene matches: 9. Germline lookup yields CDR1 SGHNT and CDR2 YYREEE (reference sequence). The CDR3 DNA reads as TGTGCCAGCAGCTTGGAATCGTGGGGGACAGACACAGATACGCAGTATTTT. The encoded protein is CASSLESWGTDTDTQYF.

This clone was picked up one time. The J gene is TRBJ2-5, the V gene TRBV5-4; TRBD2 agrees at 11 bases. The DNA matches TRBJ2-7 better at its end, which makes the J call doubtful. From germline, CDR1 is SGHNT and CDR2 YYREEE (reference sequence). This CDR3 has 17 residues. This chain's CDR3 is CASSRGGLAEKIYEQYF. The CDR3, as DNA: TGTGCCAGCAGCAGGGGGGGACTAGCGGAGAAGATCTACGAGCAGTACTTC.

The rearrangement uses TRBV30 and TRBJ2-7; weak D call: TRBD2 (6 bases). The CDR3 spans 13 residues. The ends were cut back, 4 bases at V and 7 bases at J, with 17 bases in the middle. From germline, CDR1 is GTSNPN and CDR2 SVGIG (reference sequence). The CDR3, as DNA: TGTGCCTGGACCACACCCGCCGGGGGAGAGCAGTACTTC. This sequence encodes CAWTTPAGGEQYF.

The chain uses TRBV5-1 and TRBJ1-2; tentatively, D is TRBD1 (6 bases). CDR3 length: 15 residues. Trimming cost V 3 bases and J 8 bases, with 20 bases left between them. Germline V gives CDR1 SGHRS, CDR2 YFSETQ. The CDR3 sequence is CASSSNPGGSWGYTF. The DNA for the CDR3 is TGCGCCAGCAGCTCCAACCCTGGGGGCAGCTGGGGCTACACCTTC.

The V and J genes are TRBV28 and TRBJ1-4; TRBD1 aligns across 9 bases. V dropped 4 bases and J dropped 4; count of bases not matched to a gene: 4. CDR1 and CDR2 (germline): MDHEN, SYDVKM. This CDR3 is 15 amino acids long. The CDR3 nucleotides are TGTGCCAGCAGTTCAGTGGGACAGGGTAATGAAAAACTGTTTTTT. Amino acid sequence: CASSSVGQGNEKLFF.

This clone was counted only a few times. The chain couples TRBV7-9 to TRBJ2-1; no reliable D call. The ends were cut back, 4 bases at V and 0 bases at J, with 10 bases in the middle. The CDR3 loop spans 15 amino acids. CDR1 SEHNR and CDR2 FQNEAQ come from the germline V gene (reference sequence). The CDR3 DNA reads TGTGCCAGCAGCTCAGACTTTAGCTCCTACAATGAGCAGTTCTTC. Encoded protein: CASSSDFSSYNEQFF.

The chain carries TRBV7-9 and TRBJ2-3, with D tentatively TRBD2 (5 bases). CDR1 is SEHNR, CDR2 FQNEAQ, per germline (reference sequence). CDR3 length: 16 residues. Trimming removed 3 bases at V and 0 bases at J, with 13 bases between. CDR3 nucleotide sequence: TGTGCCAGCAGCTTGGCGACTACCCGAAGCACAGATACGCAGTATTTT. This sequence encodes CASSLATTRSTDTQYF.

The DNA of the CDR3 is TGTGCCAGCAGCGTATCAGCGAATTCACCCCTCCACTTT. Residues: CASSVSANSPLHF. This chain links TRBV9 with TRBJ1-6; D is undetermined. Trimming pared 1 base from V and 7 bases from J, leaving 6 bases between. This CDR3 has 13 amino acids. Per the germline V gene, CDR1 is SGDLS and CDR2 is YYNGEE.

The J gene is TRBJ2-3, the V gene TRBV5-8; TRBD1 matches at 10 bases. Germline lookup yields CDR1 SGHTS and CDR2 YDEGEE. CDR3 length: 13 amino acids. After removal of 4 bases from V and 10 bases from J, the junction contained 6 bases not matched to a gene. CDR3 region: CASSRPGQGSQYF. The CDR3 region has the DNA TGTGCCAGCAGCAGACCGGGACAGGGGTCGCAGTATTTT.

The CDR3 loop is CASSYSGQPYEQYF. CDR3 nucleotides: TGTGCCAGCAGTTACTCTGGACAGCCATACGAGCAGTACTTC. The V call is TRBV6-6, the J call TRBJ2-7; possible D gene TRBD1, 6 bases. Looked up from germline, CDR1 is MNHNY and CDR2 is SVGAGI (reference sequence). This CDR3 comprises 14 residues. The V end was cut by 0 bases, the J end by 4 bases, with 10 bases between.

The rearrangement joins TRBV5-1 to TRBJ2-5; D ambiguous. The V gene lost 1 base and the J gene lost 5 bases, with 12 bases spanning the gap. The CDR3 is 14 amino acids. Germline V CDR1 and CDR2: SGHRS, YFSETQ. The DNA for the CDR3 is TGCGCCAGCAGCTTGAGGAAGTTGGAGGAGACCCAGTACTTC. Protein product: CASSLRKLEETQYF.

Regarding this clone: One end of the junction fails to match germline, which may point to a read error. J is TRBJ1-1 and V is TRBV7-9; unclear D gene. Germline V gene sequence: CDR1 SEHNR, CDR2 FQNEAQ (reference sequence). The CDR3 is 13 residues long. The CDR3 DNA reads TGTTCCAGCAGCTTAGCCGGGAAGGCTGAAGCTTTCTTT. Encoded protein: CSSSLAGKAEAFF.

The chain couples TRBV5-4 to TRBJ2-1; 9 bases match TRBD1. With 3 bases clipped from V and 7 bases from J, the junction kept 5 bases outside the gene matches. The CDR3 extends over 14 amino acids. CDR1 and CDR2 from the germline V gene are SGHNT and YYREEE (reference sequence). The CDR3 DNA sequence: TGTGCCAGCAGCTCAGACAGGGGGGTTAATGAGCAGTTCTTC. Translation: CASSSDRGVNEQFF.

V and J are TRBV5-1 and TRBJ2-5, with TRBD2 matching over 8 bases. The CDR3 is 15 amino acids. Germline CDR1 and CDR2: SGHRS and YFSETQ. The junction had 6 bases not matched to a gene; V was cut back by 0 bases and J by 5 bases. CDR3 protein: CASSLATSAGETQYF. CDR3 sequence (DNA): TGCGCCAGCAGCTTGGCGACTAGCGCAGGCGAGACCCAGTACTTC.

The V gene is TRBV28, the J gene TRBJ2-2; D possibly corresponds to TRBD1 (7 bases). This CDR3 region has 22 residues. CDR1 is MDHEN, CDR2 SYDVKM, per germline. Trimming pared 2 bases from V and 0 bases from J, leaving 28 bases between. The chain's CDR3 is CASSLPPEGYWQGQTNTGELFF. CDR3 DNA sequence: TGTGCCAGCAGTTTACCGCCGGAGGGGTACTGGCAGGGACAGACGAACACCGGGGAGCTGTTTTTT.

In this sample, this clone turned up a few times. The J gene is TRBJ1-2, the V gene TRBV28, with D tentatively TRBD1 (5 bases). Germline CDR1 and CDR2: MDHEN and SYDVKM. This CDR3 has 13 residues. The V end was cut by 5 bases, the J end by 3 bases, with 10 bases between. The CDR3 bases are TGTGCCAGCAGTCAGACAGTGGACTATGGCTACACCTTC. Translated: CASSQTVDYGYTF.